A selection of T cell receptor beta chains follows, all from one sample in a study of vaccination and CD4 T cells after COVID-19. Antigen specificity for these receptors is unknown. A single record per CDR3 protein comes from TCRdb applying MiXCR to the PCR reads. The sample has 9,900 or so distinct CDR3 sequences, around 37% seen once; the top ten hold 27%. Sequencing was carried out using CD4+ T cells from blood, cultured in vitro. These receptors all stem from a human donor in good health. Both conserved end residues are part of each CDR3. A D gene is named only where the DNA matches it firmly. Size tells how often a clone was seen (once, few, many) or the class of an expanded clone, and some rows leave it out.

- - TRBJ2-3 14 TRBV20-1 TGCAGTGCGAGCCCCGACAGCCTCGCAGATACGCAGTATTTT CSASPDSLADTQYF
medium-sized - TRBJ1-2 18 TRBV27 TGTGCCAGCAGTCCCTTAGTAGGGGACGGAACGAGTGTCTATGGCTACACCTTC CASSPLVGDGTSVYGYTF
- - TRBJ2-3 12 TRBV20-1 TGCAGTGCTAGAGCCCCGGTTGATACGCAGTATTTT CSARAPVDTQYF
few - TRBJ2-7 14 TRBV7-8 TGTGCCAGCAGCTTTGAGCGGACCTCCTACGAGCAGTACTTC CASSFERTSYEQYF
few - TRBJ2-5 13 TRBV6-2/TRBV6-3 TGTGCCAGCAGACGGGAGTCGAGGGAGACCCAGTACTTC CASRRESRETQYF
- - TRBJ2-3 11 TRBV20-1 TGCAGTGCTACAGGGATAGATACGCAGTATTTT CSATGIDTQYF
- - TRBJ2-3 15 TRBV20-1 TGCAGTGCGCCAGGGGGGTCAACTAGCACAGATACGCAGTATTTT CSAPGGSTSTDTQYF
- - TRBJ1-3 13 TRBV19 TGTGCAATCGCTCAGAGCTCTGGAAACACCATATATTTT CAIAQSSGNTIYF
- TRBD1 TRBJ2-3 18 TRBV2 TGTGCCAGCAGTGCAAGAAGGGGACAGGGGGCGAACACAGATACGCAGTATTTT CASSARRGQGANTDTQYF
- - TRBJ2-5 11 TRBV29-1 TGCAGCGTTGAACCTCTAGAGACCCAGTACTTC CSVEPLETQYF
- - TRBJ1-5 13 TRBV2 TGTGCCAGCATGCTGAGGGGTAATCGGCCCCAGCATTTT CASMLRGNRPQHF
- - TRBJ1-5 15 TRBV28 TGTGCCAGCTCGCCCGGTAAAGGGGCGTACCAGCCCCAGCATTTT CASSPGKGAYQPQHF
few - TRBJ2-7 14 TRBV20-1 TGCAGTGCTAGAGTCGGCGGGAACGCCTACGAGCAGTACTTC CSARVGGNAYEQYF
- - TRBJ1-2 15 TRBV20-1 TGCAGTGCTAGACGGACGGGCCGGGGAGCCTATGGCTACACCTTC CSARRTGRGAYGYTF
once - TRBJ2-1 12 TRBV5-4 TGTGCCACCCAGATGGTTTTCAATGAGCAGTTCTTC CATQMVFNEQFF
medium-sized TRBD2 TRBJ2-5 16 TRBV20-1 TGCAGTATGTATGGGACTAGCGGGAGACTAAGGGAGACCCAGTACTTC CSMYGTSGRLRETQYF
- - TRBJ1-1 13 TRBV4-1 TGCGCCAGCAGCCGGGGGGGGGTCCTTGAAGCTTTCTTT CASSRGGVLEAFF
- TRBD1 TRBJ2-3 15 TRBV7-3 TGTGCCAGCAGCTTACAGGGGGCCCCCACAGATACGCAGTATTTT CASSLQGAPTDTQYF
- TRBD1 TRBJ1-5 21 TRBV12-3/TRBV12-4 TGTGCCAGCAGTTTAAAGGTTTTCTCGGACAGGGCGGAGGGTAGCAATCAGCCCCAGCATTTT CASSLKVFSDRAEGSNQPQHF
few TRBD1 TRBJ1-1 16 TRBV20-1 TGCAGTGCTAGACTCCCGACAGGGGTGGAGAACACTGAAGCTTTCTTT CSARLPTGVENTEAFF